These 8 T cell receptor beta chains share one sample of origin, sequenced in a study of blood T cell repertoires in COVID-19. Assay used: immunoSEQ multiplex PCR; TCRdb lists only in-frame clones, some missing. Here the sample spans 150,000 to 200,000 clones, about 86% being singletons. What was sequenced was peripheral blood. These TCRs come from a man aged 30-40 years with active or convalescent COVID-19.

This chain links TRBV5-1 with TRBJ1-1; D perhaps matches TRBD1 (5 bases). Trimming pared 4 bases from V and 1 base from J, leaving 14 bases between. This CDR3 has 15 residues. Germline V lookup: CDR1 SGHRS, CDR2 YFSETQ. The CDR3 here is CASSRYPTGNTEAFF. In nucleotides, the CDR3 is TGCGCCAGCAGCCGCTATCCTACAGGGAACACTGAAGCTTTCTTT. The full variable domain, its missing parts supplied by reference TRBV5-1 and TRBJ1-1, is KAGVTQTPRYLIKTRGQQVTLSCSPISGHRSVSWYQQTPGQGLQFLFEYFSETQRNKGNFPGRFSGRQFSNSRSEMNVSTLELGDSALYLCASSRYPTGNTEAFFGQGTRLTVV.

This clone showed up just once. This chain connects TRBV2 to TRBJ2-2; 7 nucleotides line up with TRBD1. Germline CDR1 reads SNHLY; CDR2 reads FYNNEI. This CDR3 spans 17 amino acids. The V and J ends lost 4 bases and 4 bases, in that order; junction bases with no gene match: 12. The CDR3 reads CASSATGGQAPTGELFF. The CDR3 bases are TGTGCCAGCAGTGCCACCGGAGGACAGGCCCCCACCGGGGAGCTGTTTTTT.

This clone came up a few times. The genes are TRBV19 and TRBJ1-6, with 9 bases lining up with TRBD1. Germline assignment: CDR1 LNHDA and CDR2 SQIVND (reference sequence). The J segment lost 7 bases and the V segment lost 5 bases, leaving 9 bases of the junction unmatched. The CDR3 has 16 amino acids. CDR3 in amino acids: CASSGRQGVGNSPLHF. The CDR3 DNA reads as TGTGCCAGTAGTGGACGACAGGGGGTAGGGAATTCACCCCTCCACTTT.

This chain connects TRBV5-5 to TRBJ1-1; 8 nucleotides align to TRBD1. V was clipped by 3 bases and J by 4 bases; unmatched bases: 5. Germline assignment: CDR1 SGHKS and CDR2 YYEKEE (reference sequence). The CDR3 contains 14 residues. The DNA for the CDR3 is TGTGCCAGCAGCTCGACAGGGGAGGCCACTGAAGCTTTCTTT. Translating it yields CASSSTGEATEAFF.

V and J are TRBV6-5 and TRBJ1-5, with no clear D. Trimming left V 2 bases short and J 8 bases short, with 4 bases between. The germline V gene has CDR1 MNHEY and CDR2 SVGAGI. The CDR3 extends over 11 amino acids. CDR3 coding DNA: TGTGCCAGCAGTTACCGCGAGCCCCAGCATTTT. Amino acid sequence: CASSYREPQHF.

The chain recombines TRBV15 with TRBJ1-1; TRBD1 agrees at 8 bases. The CDR3 consists of 15 residues. CDR1 LNHNV and CDR2 YYDKDF come from the germline V gene (reference sequence). V was pared by 1 base and J by 3 bases, with 4 bases of the junction left unmatched. In DNA form, the CDR3 reads TGTGCCACCAGCAGAGCCCTGGACAGGGACACTGAAGCTTTCTTT. It is translated as CATSRALDRDTEAFF.

V is TRBV12-3 or TRBV12-4 and J is TRBJ2-7; no firm D call. This CDR3 has 12 amino acids. Trimming pared 2 bases from V and 3 bases from J, leaving 5 bases between. CDR3 DNA sequence: TGTGCCAGCAGTTTATCTCGCTACGAGCAGTACTTC. This codes for CASSLSRYEQYF.

The chain has TRBV3-1 (or the pseudogene TRBV3-2) and TRBJ2-2, with D perhaps TRBD2 (5 bases). The V gene's germline CDR1 is LGHDT and CDR2 YNNKEL (reference sequence). V was clipped by 1 base and J by 6 bases, with 15 bases between them. CDR3 length equals 16 residues. The CDR3 loop reads CASSQAYLASSGELFF. The CDR3 region has the DNA TGTGCCAGCAGCCAAGCGTACTTAGCGTCGTCCGGGGAGCTGTTTTTT.